A selection of T cell receptor beta chains follows, all from one sample in a study of response to subunit inactivated influenza vaccine. TCRdb reanalysed the RT-PCR reads using MiXCR and keeps one entry per CDR3 protein. The sample has 860,000 or so distinct CDR3 sequences, approximately 22% seen once. The sample here was PBMCs from blood, taken roughly 5 days after vaccination. The receptors originated from a man aged 50 or older who received an inactivated influenza vaccine. The CDR3 runs from the conserved cysteine through the conserved F or W. Each record gives: clone size, V gene, D gene, J gene, CDR3 DNA, CDR3 protein. D genes are given only for firm matches. The size field is filled for only some rows; it gives once, few, many or a size class.

clone size: NA
V gene: TRBV7-3
D gene: TRBD2
J gene: TRBJ2-1
CDR3 DNA: TGTGCCAGCAGCTTGATAGCGGGTGGTGAGCAGTTCTTC
CDR3 protein: CASSLIAGGEQFF

clone size: NA
V gene: TRBV6-5
D gene: NA
J gene: TRBJ2-5
CDR3 DNA: TGTGCCAGCAGTTACCAGTGGGGCGCAGAGACCCAGTACTTC
CDR3 protein: CASSYQWGAETQYF

clone size: NA
V gene: TRBV12-3/TRBV12-4
D gene: TRBD1
J gene: TRBJ1-6
CDR3 DNA: TGTGCCAGCGTCAGGACAGGGGGTTCCTATAATTCACCCCTCCACTTT
CDR3 protein: CASVRTGGSYNSPLHF

clone size: NA
V gene: TRBV15
D gene: TRBD2
J gene: TRBJ2-3
CDR3 DNA: TGTGCCACCAGCAGACCCCGGGGGGGGGTGCAGTATTTT
CDR3 protein: CATSRPRGGVQYF

clone size: NA
V gene: TRBV6-1
D gene: NA
J gene: TRBJ1-5
CDR3 DNA: TGTGCCAGCAGACCGGGGGGGGTGAGCAATCAGCCCCAGCATTTT
CDR3 protein: CASRPGGVSNQPQHF

clone size: few
V gene: TRBV30
D gene: TRBD1
J gene: TRBJ2-5
CDR3 DNA: TGTGCCTGGAGCAGGGACAGGGAGACATCGGAGACCCAGTACTTC
CDR3 protein: CAWSRDRETSETQYF

clone size: NA
V gene: TRBV6-6
D gene: NA
J gene: TRBJ1-4
CDR3 DNA: TGTGCCAGCAGGGGCTCATTAGAGGAAAAACTGTTTTTT
CDR3 protein: CASRGSLEEKLFF

clone size: few
V gene: TRBV5-1
D gene: NA
J gene: TRBJ1-4
CDR3 DNA: TGCGCCAGCAGCGGCGGGAGGGGCGGTGAAAAACTGTTTTTT
CDR3 protein: CASSGGRGGEKLFF

clone size: NA
V gene: TRBV5-1
D gene: NA
J gene: TRBJ2-1
CDR3 DNA: TGCGCCAGCAGCTTGGTGTGGAGTAGCGAGAATGAGCAGTTCTTC
CDR3 protein: CASSLVWSSENEQFF

clone size: NA
V gene: TRBV29-1
D gene: TRBD2
J gene: TRBJ2-7
CDR3 DNA: TGCAGCGTCAGGAGAACGGGAGGGCCTCACGAGCAGTACTTC
CDR3 protein: CSVRRTGGPHEQYF

clone size: NA
V gene: TRBV10-2
D gene: NA
J gene: TRBJ2-7
CDR3 DNA: TGCGCCACTTCGACTAGATGGCTCCTTGGCGAGCAGTACTTC
CDR3 protein: CATSTRWLLGEQYF

clone size: few
V gene: TRBV7-3
D gene: TRBD1
J gene: TRBJ2-1
CDR3 DNA: TGTGCCAGCAGCCCGGACAGGGTGAGGGGTGAGCAGTTCTTC
CDR3 protein: CASSPDRVRGEQFF

clone size: NA
V gene: TRBV11-2
D gene: TRBD1
J gene: TRBJ2-7
CDR3 DNA: TGTGCCAGCAGCACGGACAGGCTTAAAGTCTACGAGCAGTACTTC
CDR3 protein: CASSTDRLKVYEQYF

clone size: few
V gene: TRBV5-1
D gene: TRBD2
J gene: TRBJ2-7
CDR3 DNA: TGCGCCAGCAGTAGCACGACTAGCGGGAGTTCCAACGAGCAGTACTTC
CDR3 protein: CASSSTTSGSSNEQYF

clone size: few
V gene: TRBV5-1
D gene: NA
J gene: TRBJ2-2
CDR3 DNA: TGCGCCAGCAGCTTGGCCGGACCTTTCACCGGGGAGCTGTTTTTT
CDR3 protein: CASSLAGPFTGELFF

clone size: many
V gene: TRBV5-5
D gene: NA
J gene: TRBJ2-5
CDR3 DNA: TGTGCCAGCAGCTTGGGGCCGGACCAAGAGACCCAGTACTTC
CDR3 protein: CASSLGPDQETQYF

clone size: few
V gene: TRBV15
D gene: NA
J gene: TRBJ1-5
CDR3 DNA: TGTGCCACCAGCAGAGATCGGCGGCCCGAGGAGCCCCAGCATTTT
CDR3 protein: CATSRDRRPEEPQHF

clone size: few
V gene: TRBV4-1
D gene: NA
J gene: TRBJ2-7
CDR3 DNA: TGCGCCAGCAGCCGCGCTGGAGCCTACGAGCAGTACTTC
CDR3 protein: CASSRAGAYEQYF

clone size: NA
V gene: TRBV7-8
D gene: NA
J gene: TRBJ1-2
CDR3 DNA: TGTGCCAGCAGCTTACAGACGAGAGGTGGCTACACCTTC
CDR3 protein: CASSLQTRGGYTF

clone size: few
V gene: TRBV2
D gene: TRBD2
J gene: TRBJ2-1
CDR3 DNA: TGTGCCAGCAGTCCCTCAGCGGGAGGCCACTACAATGAGCAGTTCTTC
CDR3 protein: CASSPSAGGHYNEQFF

clone size: NA
V gene: TRBV18
D gene: NA
J gene: TRBJ1-3
CDR3 DNA: TGTGCCAGCTCACCACTTGGTCGCACGGCCAGCTCTGGAAACACCATATATTTT
CDR3 protein: CASSPLGRTASSGNTIYF

clone size: few
V gene: TRBV4-2
D gene: NA
J gene: TRBJ2-1
CDR3 DNA: TGTGCCAGCAGCCAAGATGGAGGAGCGTCCTTCTTCAATGAGCAGTTCTTC
CDR3 protein: CASSQDGGASFFNEQFF

clone size: NA
V gene: TRBV7-3
D gene: NA
J gene: TRBJ2-3
CDR3 DNA: TGTGCCAGCAGCTTAGGGGCGGCCCAAAGCACAGATACGCAGTATTTT
CDR3 protein: CASSLGAAQSTDTQYF

clone size: once
V gene: TRBV20-1
D gene: TRBD1
J gene: TRBJ2-7
CDR3 DNA: TGCAGTGCTACGGGACAGGGAGAACACGAGCAGTACTTC
CDR3 protein: CSATGQGEHEQYF

clone size: few
V gene: TRBV21-1
D gene: NA
J gene: TRBJ1-1
CDR3 DNA: TGTGCCAGCAGCAAACACAGGGTTAACACTGAAGCTTTCTTT
CDR3 protein: CASSKHRVNTEAFF

clone size: NA
V gene: TRBV2
D gene: NA
J gene: TRBJ1-5
CDR3 DNA: TGTGCCAGCAGAGGTAGGGCCGGCCTTGGAAATCAGCCCCAGCATTTT
CDR3 protein: CASRGRAGLGNQPQHF

clone size: NA
V gene: TRBV4-1
D gene: NA
J gene: TRBJ2-7
CDR3 DNA: TGCGCCAGCAGCCCGCAGACAGGATTGGGGGAGCAGTACTTC
CDR3 protein: CASSPQTGLGEQYF

clone size: few
V gene: TRBV18
D gene: NA
J gene: TRBJ1-1
CDR3 DNA: TGTGCCAGCTCACCTACAACAACACGAATCATGAACACTGAAGCTTTCTTT
CDR3 protein: CASSPTTTRIMNTEAFF

clone size: many
V gene: TRBV12-3/TRBV12-4
D gene: NA
J gene: TRBJ2-3
CDR3 DNA: TGTGCCAGCAGTTTCTTTCGCGGGGACCCACGGGACACGCAGTATTTT
CDR3 protein: CASSFFRGDPRDTQYF

clone size: many
V gene: TRBV20-1
D gene: NA
J gene: TRBJ1-2
CDR3 DNA: TGCAGTGCTAGGGGGACATTTAGTCCTGGGGACACCTTC
CDR3 protein: CSARGTFSPGDTF

clone size: NA
V gene: TRBV9
D gene: NA
J gene: TRBJ1-5
CDR3 DNA: TGTGCCAGCAGCGTAGCCCCGACGGATCAGCCCCAGCATTTT
CDR3 protein: CASSVAPTDQPQHF

clone size: NA
V gene: TRBV7-9
D gene: NA
J gene: TRBJ2-2
CDR3 DNA: TGTGCCAGCAGCCTAGGCGCGCCCGGGGAGCTGTTTTTT
CDR3 protein: CASSLGAPGELFF

clone size: few
V gene: TRBV6-1
D gene: TRBD2
J gene: TRBJ2-5
CDR3 DNA: TGTGCCAGCAGATCGTGGGCTAGCGGGGAAGAGACCCAGTACTTC
CDR3 protein: CASRSWASGEETQYF

clone size: many
V gene: TRBV6-5
D gene: TRBD1
J gene: TRBJ2-5
CDR3 DNA: TGTGCCAGCAGTTATGACAGGGGGAAGACCCAGTACTTC
CDR3 protein: CASSYDRGKTQYF

clone size: NA
V gene: TRBV12-5
D gene: NA
J gene: TRBJ2-5
CDR3 DNA: TGTGCTAGTGGTTTGTCTGATTTCCAAGAGACCCAGTACTTC
CDR3 protein: CASGLSDFQETQYF

clone size: many
V gene: TRBV20-1
D gene: TRBD1
J gene: TRBJ2-7
CDR3 DNA: TGCAGTGCTTCTCAGGGGGACGAGCAGTACTTC
CDR3 protein: CSASQGDEQYF

clone size: few
V gene: TRBV7-9
D gene: TRBD1
J gene: TRBJ1-3
CDR3 DNA: TGTGCCAGCAGCGCGTCCGGGACAGGGAGGGGAAACACCATATATTTT
CDR3 protein: CASSASGTGRGNTIYF

clone size: few
V gene: TRBV6-2/TRBV6-3
D gene: TRBD1
J gene: TRBJ1-5
CDR3 DNA: TGTGCCAGCAGTTACGGAGGGGGCGTTAATCAGCCCCAGCATTTT
CDR3 protein: CASSYGGGVNQPQHF

clone size: NA
V gene: TRBV12-3/TRBV12-4
D gene: NA
J gene: TRBJ1-5
CDR3 DNA: TGTGCCAGCAGCCCTTTGGGTATACAGCCCCAGCATTTT
CDR3 protein: CASSPLGIQPQHF

clone size: few
V gene: TRBV3-1
D gene: NA
J gene: TRBJ2-3
CDR3 DNA: TGTGCCAGCAGCCCTCGGGGTAGCGGAGCTACGCAGTATTTT
CDR3 protein: CASSPRGSGATQYF

clone size: NA
V gene: TRBV7-2
D gene: NA
J gene: TRBJ2-3
CDR3 DNA: TGTGCCAGCAGCTTAAGGTCTTCGGCAGATACGCAGTATTTT
CDR3 protein: CASSLRSSADTQYF

clone size: few
V gene: TRBV20-1
D gene: TRBD1
J gene: TRBJ2-7
CDR3 DNA: TGCAGTGCTCGGGACAGGGCGTGGAGAAACGAGCAGTACTTC
CDR3 protein: CSARDRAWRNEQYF

clone size: few
V gene: TRBV10-3
D gene: NA
J gene: TRBJ2-1
CDR3 DNA: TGTGCCATCAGACTGACCGAGGGGGGGGAGCAGTTCTTC
CDR3 protein: CAIRLTEGGEQFF

clone size: few
V gene: TRBV6-2/TRBV6-3
D gene: NA
J gene: TRBJ2-7
CDR3 DNA: TGTGCCAGCACTCTTCCCTCCTACGAGCAGTACTTC
CDR3 protein: CASTLPSYEQYF

clone size: NA
V gene: TRBV5-1
D gene: TRBD2
J gene: TRBJ2-7
CDR3 DNA: TGCGCCAGCAGCTTGGCCGGGAGGGAAACGGTCGACGAGCAGTACTTC
CDR3 protein: CASSLAGRETVDEQYF

clone size: few
V gene: TRBV12-3/TRBV12-4
D gene: NA
J gene: TRBJ2-2
CDR3 DNA: TGTGCCAGCAGCGCGGGACTCACGAACACCGGGGAGCTGTTTTTT
CDR3 protein: CASSAGLTNTGELFF

clone size: NA
V gene: TRBV5-6
D gene: NA
J gene: TRBJ2-1
CDR3 DNA: TGTGCCACCAGCTTGGCGTACAATGAGCAGTTCTTC
CDR3 protein: CATSLAYNEQFF

clone size: few
V gene: TRBV5-1
D gene: NA
J gene: TRBJ2-6
CDR3 DNA: TGCGCCAGCAGCTTGGCCCCAGTCTCTGGGGCCAACGTCCTGACTTTC
CDR3 protein: CASSLAPVSGANVLTF

clone size: NA
V gene: TRBV11-2
D gene: NA
J gene: TRBJ2-2
CDR3 DNA: TGTGCCAGCAGCTTAGATAGCAGGGGTCAGAACACCGGGGAGCTGTTTTTT
CDR3 protein: CASSLDSRGQNTGELFF

clone size: few
V gene: TRBV29-1
D gene: NA
J gene: TRBJ2-2
CDR3 DNA: TGCAGCGTTGTGGTGGGGGCGAGCACCGGGGAGCTGTTTTTT
CDR3 protein: CSVVVGASTGELFF

clone size: NA
V gene: TRBV12-3/TRBV12-4
D gene: NA
J gene: TRBJ2-5
CDR3 DNA: TGTGCCAGCAGTCGAGCGGGTCAGACCCAGTACTTC
CDR3 protein: CASSRAGQTQYF

clone size: NA
V gene: TRBV7-3
D gene: NA
J gene: TRBJ2-5
CDR3 DNA: TGTGCCAGCAGCTTAACGGGTGCTTTCCAAGAGACCCAGTACTTC
CDR3 protein: CASSLTGAFQETQYF

clone size: many
V gene: TRBV7-2
D gene: NA
J gene: TRBJ1-6
CDR3 DNA: TGTGCCAGCAACGTCAGCGGAGGGAATTCACCCCTCCACTTT
CDR3 protein: CASNVSGGNSPLHF

clone size: few
V gene: TRBV10-3
D gene: NA
J gene: TRBJ1-2
CDR3 DNA: TGTGCCACGGGGATGCGGGACAATAACTATGGCTACACCTTC
CDR3 protein: CATGMRDNNYGYTF

clone size: many
V gene: TRBV6-2/TRBV6-3
D gene: NA
J gene: TRBJ1-5
CDR3 DNA: TGTGCCAGCAGTTACGTGGGGGGTCCGAATCAGCCCCAGCATTTT
CDR3 protein: CASSYVGGPNQPQHF

clone size: few
V gene: TRBV20-1
D gene: TRBD2
J gene: TRBJ2-3
CDR3 DNA: TGCAGTGCAGGGACTAGCGGGAGGTCAGATACGCAGTATTTT
CDR3 protein: CSAGTSGRSDTQYF

clone size: NA
V gene: TRBV11-2
D gene: TRBD2
J gene: TRBJ2-3
CDR3 DNA: TGTGCCAGCAGCCGAAGACTAGCGGGTAGCACAGATACGCAGTATTTT
CDR3 protein: CASSRRLAGSTDTQYF

clone size: NA
V gene: TRBV7-2
D gene: TRBD2
J gene: TRBJ2-2
CDR3 DNA: TGTGCCAGCAGCTTACGAGCGGGGGGGGCGAACACCGGGGAGCTGTTTTTT
CDR3 protein: CASSLRAGGANTGELFF

clone size: few
V gene: TRBV4-3
D gene: NA
J gene: TRBJ1-1
CDR3 DNA: TGCGCCAGCAGCCAAGTTATAGGGAACACTGAAGCTTTCTTT
CDR3 protein: CASSQVIGNTEAFF